This T cell receptor beta chain was identified in a study of blood T cell repertoires in COVID-19. In the study overall: The study drew acute and convalescent COVID-19 samples from the United States, Italy and Spain. The analysed material was cDNA or gDNA that came from T cells, B-cell-depleted T cells, or PBMCs.

This CDR3 is 14 amino acids long. The germline V gene has CDR1 MNHEY and CDR2 SMNVEV (reference sequence). The V and J ends lost 6 bases and 2 bases respectively, with 12 bases between them. Original processing notes: Reference gene primer amplification gave estimated nucleated cell counts. The protocol was immunoSEQ multiplex PCR, while the TCRdb copy is restricted to in-frame clones and leaves out a portion. D and trimming were read from the DNA, whereas the V and J calls and clone size are those reported in that table. The sample gives approximately 75,000 clones, around 90% of which show up once; 6.9% is in the top ten.

Sequencing input: peripheral blood. The sequence came from a human donor in a cohort sampled during active COVID-19. The chain carries TRBV27 and TRBJ2-3; TRBD1 might be the D (5 bases). CDR3 region: CASSTGFFTDTQYF. The CDR3 nucleotides are TGTGCCAGCAGCACAGGTTTTTTCACAGATACGCAGTATTTT.